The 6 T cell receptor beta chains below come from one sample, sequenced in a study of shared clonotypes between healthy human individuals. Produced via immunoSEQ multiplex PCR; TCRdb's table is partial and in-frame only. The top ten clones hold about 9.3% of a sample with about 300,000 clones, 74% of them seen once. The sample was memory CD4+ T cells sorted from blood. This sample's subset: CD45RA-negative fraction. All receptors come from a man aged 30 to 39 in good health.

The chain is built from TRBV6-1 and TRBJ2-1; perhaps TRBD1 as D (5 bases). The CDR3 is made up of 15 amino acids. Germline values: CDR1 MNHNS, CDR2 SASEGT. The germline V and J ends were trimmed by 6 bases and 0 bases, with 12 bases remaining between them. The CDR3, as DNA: TGTGCCAGCAGAAAACAGGATAGCTCCTACAATGAGCAGTTCTTC. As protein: CASRKQDSSYNEQFF.

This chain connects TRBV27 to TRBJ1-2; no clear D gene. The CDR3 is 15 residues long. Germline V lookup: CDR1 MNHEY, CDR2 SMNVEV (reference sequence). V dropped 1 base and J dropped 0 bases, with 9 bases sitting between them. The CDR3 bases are TGTGCCAGCAGTTTATTCCGGGGTTCTAACTATGGCTACACCTTC. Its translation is CASSLFRGSNYGYTF.

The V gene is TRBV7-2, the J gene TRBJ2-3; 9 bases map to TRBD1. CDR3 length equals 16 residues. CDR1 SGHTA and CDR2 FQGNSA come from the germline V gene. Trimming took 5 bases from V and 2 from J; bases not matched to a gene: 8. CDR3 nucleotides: TGTGCCAGCAGCCTGCGACAGGGGGGGTCCACAGATACGCAGTATTTT. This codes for CASSLRQGGSTDTQYF. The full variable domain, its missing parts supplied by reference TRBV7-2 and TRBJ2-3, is GAGVSQSPSNKVTEKGKDVELRCDPISGHTALYWYRQSLGQGLEFLIYFQGNSAPDKSGLPSDRFSAERTGGSVSTLTIQRTQQEDSAVYLCASSLRQGGSTDTQYFGPGTRLTVL.

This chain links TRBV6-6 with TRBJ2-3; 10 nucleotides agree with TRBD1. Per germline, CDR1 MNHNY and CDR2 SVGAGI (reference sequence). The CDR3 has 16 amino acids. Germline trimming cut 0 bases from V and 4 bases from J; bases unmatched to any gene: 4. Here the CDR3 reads CASSYSDRGLPDTQYF. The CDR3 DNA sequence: TGTGCCAGCAGTTACTCTGACAGGGGGCTGCCAGATACGCAGTATTTT.

The CDR3 DNA sequence: TGTGCCAGCAGTTTTGGGACAGTTTCCTACGAGCAGTACTTC. As protein: CASSFGTVSYEQYF. The genes are TRBV28 and TRBJ2-7, with 7 bases that match TRBD1. The length of the CDR3 is 14 residues. Trimming cost V 3 bases and J 1 base; bases outside gene matches: 3. Germline V gene sequence: CDR1 MDHEN, CDR2 SYDVKM.

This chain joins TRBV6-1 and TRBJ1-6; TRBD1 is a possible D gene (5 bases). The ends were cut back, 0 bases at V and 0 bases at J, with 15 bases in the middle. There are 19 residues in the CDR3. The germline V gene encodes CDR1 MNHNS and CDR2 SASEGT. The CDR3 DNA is TGTGCCAGCAGTGAAGCCCCTGCCTCGAGGGGCTCCTATAATTCACCCCTCCACTTT. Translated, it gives CASSEAPASRGSYNSPLHF.